The 32 T cell receptor beta chains presented below share a single source sample, sequenced in a study of molecular identifiers for immune sequencing clone quantification. A single record per CDR3 protein comes from TCRdb applying MiXCR to the PCR reads. The repertoire has roughly 93,000 distinct CDR3 sequences, around 20% of them found once; the top ten carry 0.7% to 0.95%. Sequencing was carried out using naive CD8+ T cells from blood, with Jurkat cell RNA spiked in. The subset is: FACS-sorted CD8+CD4-CCR7+CD45RA+ naive T cells. These receptors came from a human donor in good health. Some libraries in this study had Jurkat cell RNA spiked in.

This clonotype has at least ten counts. The chain recombines TRBV12-3 or TRBV12-4 with TRBJ2-7; 10 bases align to TRBD1. The V and J ends lost 3 bases and 5 bases, in that order; junction bases with no gene match: 4. There are 14 residues in the CDR3. CDR3 residues: CASSFRDRGHEQYF. The CDR3 DNA follows: TGTGCCAGCAGTTTCCGGGACAGGGGACACGAGCAGTACTTC.

The chain uses TRBV19 and TRBJ2-7; D perhaps matches TRBD1 (5 bases). V was pared by 7 bases and J by 4 bases, with 17 bases between. The CDR3 is made up of 14 amino acids. CDR1 LNHDA and CDR2 SQIVND come from the germline V gene (reference sequence). The CDR3 is CASKSAVGLYEQYF. The CDR3 DNA reads TGTGCCAGTAAATCGGCGGTGGGGCTGTACGAGCAGTACTTC.

This clonotype was seen many times. The chain couples TRBV7-9 to TRBJ2-5, with 14 positions matching TRBD2. From germline, CDR1 is SEHNR and CDR2 FQNEAQ (reference sequence). J lost 7 bases, V lost 5 bases, and 6 bases had no gene match. There are 15 residues in the CDR3. CDR3: CASSRLAGGSGTQYF. The CDR3 DNA follows: TGTGCCAGCAGCCGACTAGCGGGAGGGTCGGGGACCCAGTACTTC.

For this clonotype: A much more abundant neighbour one base away suggests this may be a read error. This CDR3 is missing its conserved last phenylalanine or tryptophan, likely due to a read error. The chain is built from TRBV11-2 and TRBJ2-7; unclear D gene. This CDR3 region has 14 residues. The V and J ends lost 5 bases and 3 bases respectively, with 14 bases between them. The germline CDR1 and CDR2 sequences are SGHAT and FQNNGV. CDR3 loop: CASSLDTDLYEQYL. CDR3 DNA: TGTGCCAGCAGCCTCGATACAGACCTCTACGAGCAGTACCTC.

Ten or more counts support this clonotype. V gene TRBV28 combines with J gene TRBJ2-7; D may correspond to TRBD1 or TRBD2 (5 bases each). CDR3 size: 14 residues. The V end was cut by 10 bases, the J end by 3 bases, with 19 bases between. Germline assignment: CDR1 MDHEN and CDR2 SYDVKM. The CDR3, as DNA: TGTGCCACCACCCCTTGGTGGGGGAGCTACGAGCAGTACTTC. Its protein product is CATTPWWGSYEQYF.

At least ten counts were recorded for this clonotype. The chain recombines TRBV5-1 with TRBJ2-5; TRBD1 agrees at 7 bases. Per germline, CDR1 SGHRS and CDR2 YFSETQ. The length of the CDR3 is 13 residues. The J segment lost 9 bases and the V segment lost 6 bases, leaving 11 bases of the junction unmatched. CDR3 sequence reads: CASNTGEGEPQYF. The CDR3, as DNA: TGCGCCAGCAACACAGGGGAAGGGGAGCCCCAGTACTTC.

The sample holds many counts of this clonotype. The chain carries TRBV14 and TRBJ2-7; 10 bases fit TRBD2. Looked up from germline, CDR1 is SGHDN and CDR2 is FVKESK. The CDR3 loop spans 15 amino acids. Germline trimming cut 3 bases from V and 2 bases from J; bases unmatched to any gene: 4. CDR3 amino acids: CASSHVGLATYEQYF. The CDR3 bases are TGTGCCAGCAGCCATGTGGGACTAGCGACCTACGAGCAGTACTTC.

Many counts were recorded for this clonotype. The chain is built from TRBV7-9 and TRBJ2-6; D is perhaps TRBD2 (5 bases). The V and J ends lost 4 bases and 4 bases respectively, with 8 bases between them. The length of the CDR3 is 14 residues. CDR1 and CDR2 from the germline V gene are SEHNR and FQNEAQ (reference sequence). The CDR3: CASSWGDGANVLTF. The CDR3 coding sequence is TGTGCCAGCAGCTGGGGAGACGGGGCCAACGTCCTGACTTTC.

There are many counts of this clonotype. The V and J genes are TRBV6-5 and TRBJ2-1; possible D gene TRBD2, 7 bases. V was clipped by 5 bases and J by 2 bases, with 13 bases between them. CDR1 and CDR2 from the germline V gene are MNHEY and SVGAGI. This CDR3 is 15 amino acids long. CDR3 in amino acids: CASSILGGPYNEQFF. DNA of the CDR3: TGTGCCAGCAGTATACTGGGGGGGCCCTACAATGAGCAGTTCTTC.

The sample holds many counts of this clonotype. Relative to the germline gene, one junction end is altered; a read error may explain this. The V call is TRBV15, the J call TRBJ2-4; possibly TRBD2 for D (5 bases). Germline V lookup: CDR1 LNHNV, CDR2 YYDKDF (reference sequence). The CDR3 covers 15 residues. Written as DNA, the CDR3 is TGTGCCACCAGCAGGACGGACCTAGCCAAAGACATTCAGTACTTC. Amino acids: CATSRTDLAKDIQYF.

At least ten counts were recorded for this clonotype. J is TRBJ2-5 and V is TRBV30; 9 bases align to TRBD1. This CDR3 comprises 14 residues. J lost 5 bases, V lost 3 bases, and 7 bases had no gene match. Germline V lookup: CDR1 GTSNPN, CDR2 SVGIG (reference sequence). This CDR3 reads CAWSQTGGTETQYF. For the CDR3, the DNA is TGTGCCTGGAGCCAAACAGGGGGCACGGAGACCCAGTACTTC.

This clonotype appeared many times. V and J are TRBV6-2 or TRBV6-3 and TRBJ1-1, with D unresolved. Germline assignment: CDR1 MNHEY and CDR2 SVGEGT. This CDR3 is built from 14 residues. Trimming took 2 bases from V and 0 from J, leaving 7 bases between them. CDR3: CASSYVYMNTEAFF. In DNA form, the CDR3 reads TGTGCCAGCAGTTACGTGTACATGAACACTGAAGCTTTCTTT.

This clonotype was seen many times. V gene TRBV5-6 combines with J gene TRBJ2-7, with D uncertain. The V and J ends lost 4 bases and 0 bases respectively, with 14 bases between them. The CDR3 covers 15 residues. The germline V gene has CDR1 SGHDT and CDR2 YYEEEE. In DNA, the CDR3 is TGTGCCAGCAGCCCTTACCGGACGGACTCCTACGAGCAGTACTTC. Residues: CASSPYRTDSYEQYF.

This clonotype showed up many times. J is TRBJ2-7 and V is TRBV7-9; weak D call: TRBD2 (7 bases). The CDR3 length is 15 residues. V was trimmed by 3 bases and J by 5 bases, leaving 17 bases between them. Germline-derived CDR1 and CDR2 are SEHNR and FQNEAQ (reference sequence). Written as DNA, the CDR3 is TGTGCCAGCAGCTTCCTCGGAGGGGGGGCCGACGAGCAGTACTTC. It specifies CASSFLGGGADEQYF.

This clonotype was seen just once. This chain's CDR3 is CASSPSGVGYTF. CDR3 nucleotide sequence: TGTGCCAGCAGCCCCAGTGGGGTTGGCTACACCTTC. The gene calls are TRBV7-9 and TRBJ1-2; D is undetermined. CDR3 size: 12 residues. CDR1 is SEHNR and CDR2 is FQNEAQ in the germline V gene (reference sequence). Trimming stripped 5 bases from V and 7 bases from J, with 11 bases between. The variable domain in full, with the rest retrieved from reference TRBV7-9 and TRBJ1-2, is DTGVSQNPRHKITKRGQNVTFRCDPISEHNRLYWYRQTLGQGPEFLTYFQNEAQLEKSRLLSDRFSAERPKGSFSTLEIQRTEQGDSAMYLCASSPSGVGYTFGSGTRLTVV.

Details on this clonotype: Germline and junction disagree at one end, which may indicate a read error. This chain connects TRBV4-1 to TRBJ2-7; D perhaps matches TRBD1 (6 bases). The CDR3 consists of 15 residues. Looked up from germline, CDR1 is MGHRA and CDR2 is YSYEKL. CDR3 sequence (DNA): TGCGCCAGCAGCCAAGATTGGACAGCAGCCTACGAGCGGCACTTC. This translates into CASSQDWTAAYERHF.

This clonotype was picked up many times. V is TRBV4-3 and J is TRBJ2-3; no definite D call. Trimming took off 1 base at V and 0 bases at J, with 8 bases between the two ends. The CDR3 totals 15 residues. Germline V lookup: CDR1 LGHNA, CDR2 YSLEER. For the CDR3, the DNA is TGCGCCAGCAGCCAAGTTACGGTGAGCACAGATACGCAGTATTTT. Amino acids: CASSQVTVSTDTQYF.

This clonotype was counted ten times or more. The J gene is TRBJ2-7, the V gene TRBV27; D unclear. Per germline, CDR1 MNHEY and CDR2 SMNVEV (reference sequence). CDR3 size: 12 residues. Trimming pared 5 bases from V and 0 bases from J, leaving 5 bases between. The CDR3 region has the DNA TGTGCCAGCAGTGGCAGCTCCTACGAGCAGTACTTC. Encoded protein: CASSGSSYEQYF.

This clonotype was observed many times. The chain combines TRBV19 with TRBJ1-5; TRBD1 is a possible D gene (6 bases). The CDR3 has 17 amino acids. Per the germline V gene, CDR1 is LNHDA and CDR2 is SQIVND (reference sequence). Trimming pared 3 bases from V and 3 bases from J, leaving 18 bases between. Here the CDR3 reads CASSIGRGKRINQPQHF. The CDR3 DNA follows: TGTGCCAGTAGTATCGGCAGGGGAAAACGTATCAATCAGCCCCAGCATTTT.

This clonotype occurred many times. The rearrangement uses TRBV4-3 and TRBJ2-5; D remains unclear. From germline, CDR1 is LGHNA and CDR2 YSLEER. The CDR3 has 16 amino acids. Trimming stripped 1 base from V and 5 bases from J, with 17 bases between. The CDR3 reads CASSQGFARPLETQYF. The CDR3 DNA sequence: TGCGCCAGCAGCCAAGGGTTTGCTCGACCCCTGGAGACCCAGTACTTC.

This rearrangement joins TRBV7-9 to TRBJ1-1; 8 bases match TRBD1. Germline CDR1 SEHNR, CDR2 FQNEAQ (reference sequence). The CDR3 consists of 14 residues. CDR3 protein: CASDYRGADTEAFF. The DNA for the CDR3 is TGTGCTTCGGATTACAGGGGGGCAGACACTGAAGCTTTCTTT.

On this clonotype: This clone may be a read error of a much larger clone one base away. The rearrangement links TRBV24-1 to TRBJ2-5; 7 bases agree with TRBD1. The V gene's germline CDR1 is KGHDR and CDR2 SFDVKD. This CDR3 region has 12 residues. The CDR3 reads CAISPGGETQYF. CDR3 DNA sequence: TGTGCCATCAGTCCAGGGGGAGAGACCCAGTACTTC.

This clonotype was detected many times. The rearrangement links TRBV24-1 to TRBJ2-3, with 7 nucleotides matching TRBD2. Unmatched junction bases numbered 9, after V lost 3 bases and J lost 7 bases. This CDR3 has 15 residues. Germline V gene data show CDR1 as KGHDR and CDR2 as SFDVKD. The CDR3 region has the DNA TGTGCCACCAGTGATAACCGCGGGAGCTTGTATACGCAGTATTTT. Residues: CATSDNRGSLYTQYF.

In its sample, this clonotype was seen many times. The chain uses TRBV19 and TRBJ2-6, with 7 bases aligning to TRBD2. Germline V gene sequence: CDR1 LNHDA, CDR2 SQIVND (reference sequence). The length of the CDR3 is 15 residues. V lost 5 bases and J lost 0; bases outside the gene matches: 1. The CDR3 sequence: CASSWDYSGANVLTF. DNA for the CDR3: TGTGCCAGTAGTTGGGACTACTCTGGGGCCAACGTCCTGACTTTC.

This clonotype was seen at least ten times. The chain has TRBV7-9 and TRBJ2-3; either TRBD1 or TRBD2 may supply D (5 bases each). Germline CDR1 reads SEHNR; CDR2 reads FQNEAQ (reference sequence). This CDR3 spans 15 amino acids. Deletions cut 6 bases from V and 0 bases from J, with 13 bases between. The CDR3 loop is CASSRGTASTDTQYF. DNA for the CDR3: TGTGCCAGCAGTCGAGGGACGGCTAGCACAGATACGCAGTATTTT.

On this clonotype: This could be a read error, since a much larger clone is one nucleotide away. The chain joins TRBV11-3 to TRBJ2-6; D uncertain. CDR3 size: 17 residues. Germline lookup yields CDR1 SGHNT and CDR2 YENEEA. Here the CDR3 reads CASRIGLWVAGVNVLTF. The CDR3 coding sequence is TGTGCCAGCAGGATAGGGCTCTGGGTGGCTGGGGTCAACGTCCTGACTTTC.

This clonotype was detected ten times or more. J is TRBJ2-3 and V is TRBV5-1; 14 bases are shared with TRBD2. V was pared by 4 bases and J by 5 bases, with 6 bases of the junction left unmatched. In germline, CDR1 is SGHRS, CDR2 YFSETQ. The CDR3 loop spans 16 amino acids. The CDR3 DNA is TGCGCCAGCAGCACGGGACTAGCGGGGGTGGAAGATACGCAGTATTTT. Residues: CASSTGLAGVEDTQYF.

This clonotype has ten or more counts. The genes are TRBV28 and TRBJ2-5; 9 positions match TRBD2. The CDR3 has 15 amino acids. CDR1 is MDHEN and CDR2 is SYDVKM in the germline V gene. Trimming cost V 10 bases and J 4 bases; bases outside gene matches: 13. For the CDR3, the DNA is TGTGCCACCTCGACAGGGCGGGAGGGACTAGAGACCCAGTACTTC. Translating it yields CATSTGREGLETQYF.

Many counts were recorded for this clonotype. This chain joins TRBV4-3 and TRBJ2-1; D is unclear. The CDR3 spans 11 residues. Trimming shortened V by 6 bases and J by 10 bases, and 10 bases separated the two germline ends. The germline V gene encodes CDR1 LGHNA and CDR2 YSLEER. CDR3 residues: CASRNVGEQFF. The CDR3 nucleotides read TGCGCCAGCAGGAACGTCGGGGAGCAGTTCTTC.

As regards this clonotype: At one boundary the junction diverges from the germline segment, which might be a read error. The V call is TRBV29-1, the J call TRBJ2-7; D possibly uses TRBD1 or TRBD2 (5 bases each). The CDR3 loop spans 13 amino acids. Per germline, CDR1 SQVTM and CDR2 ANQGSEA. Written as DNA, the CDR3 is TGCGGCGTCGCGACCGGGGCCGGCTACGAGCAGTACTTC. It encodes CGVATGAGYEQYF.

This clonotype was counted ten times or more. The chain links TRBV7-7 to TRBJ2-3; D may match TRBD1 or TRBD2 (7 bases each). Germline V CDR1 and CDR2: SSHAT, FNYEAQ (reference sequence). V was clipped by 2 bases and J by 4 bases, with 22 bases between them. The CDR3 loop spans 18 amino acids. DNA for the CDR3: TGTGCCAGCAGCTTAACCCGCGCCTCAGGGGGAGGGTCAGATACGCAGTATTTT. This translates into CASSLTRASGGGSDTQYF. Looking up the rest from reference TRBV7-7 and TRBJ2-3 gives the full variable domain: GAGVSQSPRYKVTKRGQDVTLRCDPISSHATLYWYQQALGQGPEFLTYFNYEAQPDKSGLPSDRFSAERPEGSISTLTIQRTEQRDSAMYRCASSLTRASGGGSDTQYFGPGTRLTVL.

This clonotype was seen many times. The chain combines TRBV4-3 with TRBJ2-1; 8 bases are shared with TRBD1. With 0 bases clipped from V and 5 bases from J, the junction kept 6 bases outside the gene matches. The CDR3 loop spans 16 amino acids. Germline values: CDR1 LGHNA, CDR2 YSLEER. CDR3 in DNA: TGCGCCAGCAGCCAAGACGACAGGGGCTCTCACAATGAGCAGTTCTTC. It codes for CASSQDDRGSHNEQFF.